In its sample, the clone carrying this T cell receptor (beta chain) was seen many times. TCRdb reprocessed the reads with MiXCR, giving one entry per CDR3 protein. This table holds some 350,000 distinct CDR3 sequences, over 15% found once. The CDR3 consists of 13 residues. V lost 2 bases and J 5 bases, leaving 7 bases between the germline ends. Germline V gene lookup returns CDR1 SGHTA and CDR2 FQGNSA. The data stem from a study of T cell repertoires in cytomegalovirus infection. The sequenced sample was PBMCs. The clonotype was recovered from a human donor in good health (CMV status not recorded). Some clones in this sample may be carry-over from other donors' samples. The gene calls are TRBV7-2 and TRBJ1-5; D is undetermined. The CDR3 bases are TGTGCCAGCAGCTTACAGAGGGATCAGCCCCAGCATTTT. Translating it yields CASSLQRDQPQHF.